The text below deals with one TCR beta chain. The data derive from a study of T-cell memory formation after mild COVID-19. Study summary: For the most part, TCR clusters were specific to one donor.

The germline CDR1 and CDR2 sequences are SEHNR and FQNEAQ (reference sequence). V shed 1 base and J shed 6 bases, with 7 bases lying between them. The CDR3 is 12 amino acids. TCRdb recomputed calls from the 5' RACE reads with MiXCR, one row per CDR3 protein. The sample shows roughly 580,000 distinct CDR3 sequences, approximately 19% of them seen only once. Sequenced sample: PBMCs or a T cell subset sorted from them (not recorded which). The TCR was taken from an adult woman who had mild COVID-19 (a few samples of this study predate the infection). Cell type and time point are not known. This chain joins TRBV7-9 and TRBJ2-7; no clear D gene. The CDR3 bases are TGTGCCAGCAGCTTAGAGACCTTCGAGCAGTACTTC. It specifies CASSLETFEQYF.